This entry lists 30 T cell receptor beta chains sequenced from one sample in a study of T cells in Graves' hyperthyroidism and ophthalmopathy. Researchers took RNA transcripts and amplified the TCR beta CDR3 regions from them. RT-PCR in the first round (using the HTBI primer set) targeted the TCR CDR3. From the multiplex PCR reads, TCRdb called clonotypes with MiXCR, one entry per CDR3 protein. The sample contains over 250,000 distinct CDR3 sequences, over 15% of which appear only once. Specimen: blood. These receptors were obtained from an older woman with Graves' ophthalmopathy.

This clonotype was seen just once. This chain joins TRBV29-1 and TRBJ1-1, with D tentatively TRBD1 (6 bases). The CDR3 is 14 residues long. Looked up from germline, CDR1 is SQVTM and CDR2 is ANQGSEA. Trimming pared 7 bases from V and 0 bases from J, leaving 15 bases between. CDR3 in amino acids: CSAGDGAMNTEAFF. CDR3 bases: TGCAGCGCAGGGGACGGCGCTATGAACACTGAAGCTTTCTTT. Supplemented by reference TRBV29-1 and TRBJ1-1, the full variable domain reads SAVISQKPSRDICQRGTSLTIQCQVDSQVTMMFWYRQQPGQSLTLIATANQGSEATYESGFVIDKFPISRPNLTFSTLTVSNMSPEDSSIYLCSAGDGAMNTEAFFGQGTRLTVV.

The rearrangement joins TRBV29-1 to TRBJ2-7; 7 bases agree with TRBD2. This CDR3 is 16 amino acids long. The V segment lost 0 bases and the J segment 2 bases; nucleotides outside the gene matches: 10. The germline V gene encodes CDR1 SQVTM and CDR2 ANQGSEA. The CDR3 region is CSVEDSGPLRTYEQYF. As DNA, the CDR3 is TGCAGCGTTGAAGATAGCGGGCCCTTGAGGACCTACGAGCAGTACTTC.

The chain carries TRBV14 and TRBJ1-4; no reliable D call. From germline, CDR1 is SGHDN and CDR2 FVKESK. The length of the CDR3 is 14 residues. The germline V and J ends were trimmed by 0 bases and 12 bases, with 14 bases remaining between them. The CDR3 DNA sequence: TGTGCCAGCAGCCAAGATTCCGGCGGTCGCCAACTGTTTTTT. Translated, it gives CASSQDSGGRQLFF.

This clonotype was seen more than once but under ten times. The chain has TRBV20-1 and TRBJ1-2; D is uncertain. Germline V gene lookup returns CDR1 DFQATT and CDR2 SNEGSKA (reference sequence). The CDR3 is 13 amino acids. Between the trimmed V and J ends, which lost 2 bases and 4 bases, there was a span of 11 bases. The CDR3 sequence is CSARLRSSYGYTF. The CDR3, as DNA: TGCAGTGCTAGACTCCGCTCTTCCTATGGCTACACCTTC.

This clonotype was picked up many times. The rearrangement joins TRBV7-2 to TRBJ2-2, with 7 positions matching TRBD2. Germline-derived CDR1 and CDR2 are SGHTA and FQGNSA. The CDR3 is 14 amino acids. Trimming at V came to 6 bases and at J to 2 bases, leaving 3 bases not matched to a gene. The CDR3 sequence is CASRRGSNTGELFF. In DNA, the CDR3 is TGTGCCAGCAGGCGGGGGTCAAACACCGGGGAGCTGTTTTTT.

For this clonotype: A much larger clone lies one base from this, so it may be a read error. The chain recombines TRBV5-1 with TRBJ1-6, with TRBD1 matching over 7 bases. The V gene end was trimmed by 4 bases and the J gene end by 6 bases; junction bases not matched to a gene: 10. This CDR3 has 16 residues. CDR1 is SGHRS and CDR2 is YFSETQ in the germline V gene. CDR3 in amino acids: CASSTTPGTVNSPLHF. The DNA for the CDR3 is TGCGCCAGCAGCACAACCCCCGGGACAGTTAATTCACCCCTCCACTTT.

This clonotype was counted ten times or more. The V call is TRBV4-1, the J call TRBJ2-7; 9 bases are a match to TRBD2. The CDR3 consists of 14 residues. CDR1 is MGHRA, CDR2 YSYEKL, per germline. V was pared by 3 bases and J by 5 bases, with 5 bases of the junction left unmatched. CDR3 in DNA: TGCGCCAGCAGCCATATAGCGGGAGCAAACGAGCAGTACTTC. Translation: CASSHIAGANEQYF.

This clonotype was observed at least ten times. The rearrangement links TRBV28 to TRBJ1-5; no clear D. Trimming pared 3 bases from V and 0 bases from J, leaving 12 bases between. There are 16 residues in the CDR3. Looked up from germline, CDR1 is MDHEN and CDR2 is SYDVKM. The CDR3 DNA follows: TGTGCCAGCAGTTTTTTGGCGGAGTATAGCAATCAGCCCCAGCATTTT. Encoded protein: CASSFLAEYSNQPQHF.

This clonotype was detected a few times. The CDR3 DNA reads as TGTGCCAGCGGGGACAGGCTCGTGATCAACACTGAAGCTTTCTTT. Translating gives CASGDRLVINTEAFF. The J gene is TRBJ1-1, the V gene TRBV12-3 or TRBV12-4; 8 bases match TRBD1. CDR3 size: 15 residues. The ends lost 8 bases at V and 2 bases at J; junction bases unmatched: 10.

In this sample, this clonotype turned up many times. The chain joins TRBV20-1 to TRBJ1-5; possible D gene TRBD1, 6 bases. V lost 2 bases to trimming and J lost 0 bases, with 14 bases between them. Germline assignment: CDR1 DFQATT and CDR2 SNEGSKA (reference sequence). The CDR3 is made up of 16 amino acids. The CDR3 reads CSARRGGRNSNQPQHF. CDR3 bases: TGCAGTGCTAGAAGGGGGGGGCGGAATAGCAATCAGCCCCAGCATTTT.

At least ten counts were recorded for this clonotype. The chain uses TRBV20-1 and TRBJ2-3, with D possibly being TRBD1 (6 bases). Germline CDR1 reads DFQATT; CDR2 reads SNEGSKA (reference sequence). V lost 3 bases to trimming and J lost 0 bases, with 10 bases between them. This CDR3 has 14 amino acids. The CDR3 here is CSASHRASTDTQYF. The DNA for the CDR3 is TGCAGTGCTAGTCACAGGGCGAGCACAGATACGCAGTATTTT.

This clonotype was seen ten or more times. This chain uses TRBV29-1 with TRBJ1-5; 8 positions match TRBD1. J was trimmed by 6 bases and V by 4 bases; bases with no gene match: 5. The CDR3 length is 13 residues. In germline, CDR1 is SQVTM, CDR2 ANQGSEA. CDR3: CSVVAGGGQPQHF. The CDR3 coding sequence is TGCAGCGTTGTGGCAGGGGGCGGTCAGCCCCAGCATTTT. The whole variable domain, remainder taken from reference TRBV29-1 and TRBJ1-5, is SAVISQKPSRDICQRGTSLTIQCQVDSQVTMMFWYRQQPGQSLTLIATANQGSEATYESGFVIDKFPISRPNLTFSTLTVSNMSPEDSSIYLCSVVAGGGQPQHFGDGTRLSIL.

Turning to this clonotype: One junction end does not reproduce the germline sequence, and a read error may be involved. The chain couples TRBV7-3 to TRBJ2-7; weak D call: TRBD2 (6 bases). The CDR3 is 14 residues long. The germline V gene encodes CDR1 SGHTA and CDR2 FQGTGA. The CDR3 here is CGSSSGTGTYEQYF. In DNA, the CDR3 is TGTGGCAGCAGCTCCGGGACTGGCACATACGAGCAGTACTTC.

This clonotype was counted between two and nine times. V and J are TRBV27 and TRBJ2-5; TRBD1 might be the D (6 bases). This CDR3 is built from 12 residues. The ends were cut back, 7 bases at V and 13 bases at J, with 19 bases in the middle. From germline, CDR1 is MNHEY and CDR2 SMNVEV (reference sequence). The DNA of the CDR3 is TGTGCCAGCACCACGGGACACTATGCCTGGTACTTC. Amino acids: CASTTGHYAWYF.

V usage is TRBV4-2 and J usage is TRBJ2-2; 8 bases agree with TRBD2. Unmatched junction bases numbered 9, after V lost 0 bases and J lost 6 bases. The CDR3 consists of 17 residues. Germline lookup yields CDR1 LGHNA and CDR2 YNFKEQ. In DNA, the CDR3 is TGTGCCAGCAGCCAAGATCTGAGCGGGAGCAGGGCCGGGGAGCTGTTTTTT. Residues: CASSQDLSGSRAGELFF.

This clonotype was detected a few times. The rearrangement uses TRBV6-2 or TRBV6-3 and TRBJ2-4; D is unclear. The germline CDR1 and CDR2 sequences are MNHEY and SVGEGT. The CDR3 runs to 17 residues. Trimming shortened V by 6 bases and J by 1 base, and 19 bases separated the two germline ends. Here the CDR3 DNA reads TGTGCCAGCAGCCCCAGTCTTTCTGGTCGCGCCAAAAACATTCAGTACTTC. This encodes CASSPSLSGRAKNIQYF.

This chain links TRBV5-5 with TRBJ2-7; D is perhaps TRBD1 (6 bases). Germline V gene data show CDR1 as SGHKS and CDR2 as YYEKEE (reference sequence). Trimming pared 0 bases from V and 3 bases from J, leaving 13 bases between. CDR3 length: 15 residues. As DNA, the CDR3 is TGTGCCAGCAGCTTGGCGGGGACAAACTTCTACGAGCAGTACTTC. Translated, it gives CASSLAGTNFYEQYF.

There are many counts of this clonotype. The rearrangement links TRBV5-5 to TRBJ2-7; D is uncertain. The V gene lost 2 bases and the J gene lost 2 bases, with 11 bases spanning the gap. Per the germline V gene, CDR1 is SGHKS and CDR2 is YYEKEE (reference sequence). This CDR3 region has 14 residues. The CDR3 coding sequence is TGTGCCAGCAGCTTCTCACAGACGACCTACGAGCAGTACTTC. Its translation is CASSFSQTTYEQYF.

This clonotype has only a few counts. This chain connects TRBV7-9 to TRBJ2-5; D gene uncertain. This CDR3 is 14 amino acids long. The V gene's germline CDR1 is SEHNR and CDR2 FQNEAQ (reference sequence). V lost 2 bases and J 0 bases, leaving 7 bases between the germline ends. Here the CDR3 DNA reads TGTGCCAGCAGCTTAAACATCTACCAAGAGACCCAGTACTTC. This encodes CASSLNIYQETQYF.

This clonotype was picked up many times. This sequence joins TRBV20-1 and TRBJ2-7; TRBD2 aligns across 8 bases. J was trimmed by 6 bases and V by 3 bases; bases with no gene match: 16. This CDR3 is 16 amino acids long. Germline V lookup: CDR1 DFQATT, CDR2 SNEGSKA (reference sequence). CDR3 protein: CSASNPAGATRSEQYF. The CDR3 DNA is TGCAGTGCTAGTAATCCAGCGGGGGCGACAAGGAGCGAGCAGTACTTC.

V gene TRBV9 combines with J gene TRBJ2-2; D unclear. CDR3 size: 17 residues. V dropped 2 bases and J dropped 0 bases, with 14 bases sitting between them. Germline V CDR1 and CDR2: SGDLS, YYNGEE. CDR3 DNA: TGTGCCAGCAGCGTCCTTCCGGGTCAAACGAACACCGGGGAGCTGTTTTTT. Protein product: CASSVLPGQTNTGELFF.

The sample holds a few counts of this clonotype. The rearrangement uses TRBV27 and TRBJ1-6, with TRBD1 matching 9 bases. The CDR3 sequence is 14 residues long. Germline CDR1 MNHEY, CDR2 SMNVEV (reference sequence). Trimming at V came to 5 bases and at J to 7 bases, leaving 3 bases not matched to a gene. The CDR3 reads CASSPGTGNSPLHF. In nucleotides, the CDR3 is TGTGCCAGCAGTCCCGGGACAGGGAATTCACCCCTCCACTTT.

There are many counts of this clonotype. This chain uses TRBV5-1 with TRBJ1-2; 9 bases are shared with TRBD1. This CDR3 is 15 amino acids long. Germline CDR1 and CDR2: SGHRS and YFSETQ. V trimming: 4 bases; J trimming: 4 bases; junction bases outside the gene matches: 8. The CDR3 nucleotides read TGCGCCAGCAGCCCGGGACAGGGTCTAGGCTATGGCTACACCTTC. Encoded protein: CASSPGQGLGYGYTF.

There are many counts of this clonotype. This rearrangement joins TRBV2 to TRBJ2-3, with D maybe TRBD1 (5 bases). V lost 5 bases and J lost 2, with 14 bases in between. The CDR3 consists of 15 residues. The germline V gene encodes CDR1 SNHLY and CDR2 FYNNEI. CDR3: CASSTLTGATDTQYF. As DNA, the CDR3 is TGTGCCAGCAGTACCCTCACAGGCGCCACAGATACGCAGTATTTT.

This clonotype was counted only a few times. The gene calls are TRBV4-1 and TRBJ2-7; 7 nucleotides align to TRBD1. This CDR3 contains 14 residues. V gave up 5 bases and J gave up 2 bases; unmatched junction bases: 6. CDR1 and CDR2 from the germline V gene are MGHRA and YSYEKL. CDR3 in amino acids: CASSYSGQPYEQYF. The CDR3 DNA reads TGCGCCAGCAGCTATTCGGGACAGCCCTACGAGCAGTACTTC.

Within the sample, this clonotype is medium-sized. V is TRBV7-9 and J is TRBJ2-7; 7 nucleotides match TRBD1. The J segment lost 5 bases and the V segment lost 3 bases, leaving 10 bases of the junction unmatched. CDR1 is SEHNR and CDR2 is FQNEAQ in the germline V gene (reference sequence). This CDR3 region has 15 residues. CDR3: CASSFLVGQIDEQYF. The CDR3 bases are TGTGCCAGCAGCTTCCTGGTGGGACAGATCGACGAGCAGTACTTC.

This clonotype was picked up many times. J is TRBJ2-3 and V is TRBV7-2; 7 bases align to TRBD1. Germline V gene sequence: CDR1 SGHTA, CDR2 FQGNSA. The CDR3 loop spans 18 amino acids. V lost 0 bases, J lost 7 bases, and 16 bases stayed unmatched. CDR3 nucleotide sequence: TGTGCCAGCAGCTTAGCGGGGACAGCAACAGGAAATCCACATACGCAGTATTTT. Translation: CASSLAGTATGNPHTQYF.

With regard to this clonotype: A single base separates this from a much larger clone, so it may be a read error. The DNA of the CDR3 is TGTGCCAGCTGCTTAGTGCCTGAGGGGTGGACTGAAGCTTTCTTT. Translation: CASCLVPEGWTEAFF. The rearrangement links TRBV7-2 to TRBJ1-1; possible D gene TRBD1, 5 bases. Germline assignment: CDR1 SGHTA and CDR2 FQGNSA. The CDR3 length is 15 residues.

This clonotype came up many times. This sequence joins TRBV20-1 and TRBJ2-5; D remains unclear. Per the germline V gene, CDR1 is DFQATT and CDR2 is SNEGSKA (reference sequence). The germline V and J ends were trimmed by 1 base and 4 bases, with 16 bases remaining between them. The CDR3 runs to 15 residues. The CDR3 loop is CSARATKGLGETQYF. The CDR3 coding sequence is TGCAGTGCTAGAGCCACGAAGGGCCTAGGAGAGACCCAGTACTTC.

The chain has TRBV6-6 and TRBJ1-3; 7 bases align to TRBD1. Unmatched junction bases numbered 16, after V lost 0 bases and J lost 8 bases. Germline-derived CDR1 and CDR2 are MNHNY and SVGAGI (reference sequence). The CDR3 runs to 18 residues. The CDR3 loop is CASSYSSTGTALPDTIYF. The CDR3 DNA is TGTGCCAGCAGTTACTCCTCGACCGGGACAGCTTTACCGGACACCATATATTTT.